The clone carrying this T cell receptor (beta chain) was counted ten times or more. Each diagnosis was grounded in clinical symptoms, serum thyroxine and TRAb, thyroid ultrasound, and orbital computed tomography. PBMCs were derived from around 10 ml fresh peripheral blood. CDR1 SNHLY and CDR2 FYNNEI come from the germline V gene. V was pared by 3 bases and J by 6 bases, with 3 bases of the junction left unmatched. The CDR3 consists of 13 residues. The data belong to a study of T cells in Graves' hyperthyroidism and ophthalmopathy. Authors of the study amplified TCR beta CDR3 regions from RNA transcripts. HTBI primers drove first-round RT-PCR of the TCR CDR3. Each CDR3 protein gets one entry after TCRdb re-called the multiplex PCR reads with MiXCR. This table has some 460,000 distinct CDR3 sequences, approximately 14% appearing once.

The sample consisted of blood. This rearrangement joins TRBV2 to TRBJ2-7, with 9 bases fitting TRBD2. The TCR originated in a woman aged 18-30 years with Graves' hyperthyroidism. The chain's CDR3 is CASSDGTSPEQYF. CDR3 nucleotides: TGTGCCAGCAGTGATGGGACTAGCCCCGAGCAGTACTTC.